This is a list of T cell receptor beta chains from one sample in a study of blood T cell repertoires in COVID-19. The data were produced by immunoSEQ multiplex PCR, yet TCRdb's version contains in-frame clones alone and is incomplete. The sample records fewer than 150,000 clones, 75% to 90% being singletons. The source material was peripheral blood. Receptors were obtained from a woman between 50 and 59 years old who had recovered from COVID-19. CDR3s include the opening cysteine and the closing phenylalanine or tryptophan. D genes are given only for firm matches. The listing skips clone size in some rows; elsewhere it reads once, few, many or a size class.

16	TRBD1	TRBV19	.	TRBJ1-2	CASSDHMGQGIGGYTF	TGTGCCAGTAGTGACCACATGGGACAGGGTATAGGAGGCTACACCTTC
15	.	TRBV6-5	.	TRBJ2-7	CASSYEGGRPSEQYF	TGTGCCAGCAGTTACGAGGGAGGCCGTCCATCCGAGCAGTACTTC
15	.	TRBV5-6	.	TRBJ1-2	CASSPFGGPNYGYTF	TGTGCCAGCAGTCCCTTCGGCGGTCCTAACTATGGCTACACCTTC
15	TRBD1	TRBV6-5	.	TRBJ1-5	CASSWSRGDNQPQHF	TGTGCCAGCAGTTGGTCCAGGGGGGACAATCAGCCCCAGCATTTT
14	.	TRBV19	.	TRBJ2-7	CASRPAGGSYEQYF	TGTGCCAGTAGGCCGGCCGGGGGTTCCTACGAGCAGTACTTC
15	.	TRBV7-2	.	TRBJ1-2	CASSPGGTGSYGYTF	TGTGCCAGCAGCCCGGGGGGCACGGGAAGCTATGGCTACACCTTC
14	.	TRBV2	.	TRBJ2-3	CASSEAARIDTQYF	TGTGCCAGCAGTGAAGCTGCCAGAATAGATACGCAGTATTTT
13	.	TRBV7-9	.	TRBJ2-1	CASNWRPYNEQFF	TGTGCCAGCAATTGGCGGCCCTACAATGAGCAGTTCTTC
18	TRBD2	TRBV12-5	.	TRBJ2-7	CASGTTPTSGPVLAEQYF	TGTGCTAGTGGCACGACTCCTACTAGCGGACCAGTCTTGGCCGAGCAGTACTTC
19	.	TRBV9	.	TRBJ2-6	CASSEGRGNPFSGANVLTF	TGTGCCAGCAGCGAGGGGCGGGGAAACCCGTTCTCTGGGGCCAACGTCCTGACTTTC
14	TRBD2	TRBV3-1/TRBV3-2	once	TRBJ2-1	CASSQVGGSGEQFF	TGTGCCAGCAGCCAAGTGGGCGGGAGCGGTGAGCAGTTCTTC
15	.	TRBV4-1	.	TRBJ1-4	CASSPPRVLGGKLFF	TGCGCCAGCAGCCCCCCGAGGGTGCTCGGAGGAAAACTGTTTTTT
15	.	TRBV15	.	TRBJ1-6	CATSRDFGDNSPLHF	TGTGCCACCAGCAGAGATTTCGGGGATAATTCACCCCTCCACTTT
14	TRBD1	TRBV27	.	TRBJ1-5	CASSSGGSNQPQHF	TGTGCCAGCAGTTCAGGGGGTAGCAATCAGCCCCAGCATTTT
15	.	TRBV7-7	.	TRBJ2-7	CASSPLAGFSYEQYF	TGTGCCAGCAGCCCCCTGGCAGGGTTTTCCTACGAGCAGTACTTC
13	TRBD2	TRBV6-6	.	TRBJ2-1	CASSLGLAGEQFF	TGTGCCAGCAGCCTGGGACTAGCCGGTGAGCAGTTCTTC
15	TRBD1	TRBV18	.	TRBJ1-2	CASSRSTGDNYGYTF	TGTGCCAGCTCACGATCCACAGGGGACAACTATGGCTACACCTTC
15	TRBD1	TRBV18	once	TRBJ2-2	CASSPRDRRPGELFF	TGTGCCAGCTCACCTCGGGACAGGAGGCCCGGGGAGCTGTTTTTT
14	TRBD2	TRBV6-2/TRBV6-3	.	TRBJ2-4	CASSPLAEMNIQYF	TGTGCCAGCAGTCCACTAGCGGAGATGAACATTCAGTACTTC
14	.	TRBV19	.	TRBJ1-1	CASSQGVTGSEAFF	TGTGCCAGTAGCCAAGGGGTCACAGGCTCTGAAGCTTTCTTT
16	TRBD1	TRBV7-9	.	TRBJ2-1	CASSEGQGFSYNEQFF	TGTGCCAGCAGCGAGGGACAGGGGTTCTCCTACAATGAGCAGTTCTTC
14	.	TRBV27	.	TRBJ2-7	CASSLIGRHSEQYF	TGTGCCAGCAGTTTAATTGGCAGACACAGCGAGCAGTACTTC
13	.	TRBV27	.	TRBJ2-1	CASSLPSGNEQFF	TGTGCCAGCAGCCTGCCTTCAGGGAATGAGCAGTTCTTC
17	.	TRBV27	.	TRBJ1-5	CASSKRQVVNSNQPQHF	TGTGCCAGCAGCAAACGACAGGTGGTAAATAGCAATCAGCCCCAGCATTTT
16	.	TRBV24-1	.	TRBJ2-5	CATSATGRAPQETQYF	TGTGCCACCAGTGCTACAGGGAGAGCCCCCCAAGAGACCCAGTACTTC
13	.	TRBV7-9	.	TRBJ2-5	CASRPGHWETQYF	TGTGCCAGCAGACCCGGACACTGGGAGACCCAGTACTTC
12	.	TRBV7-9	.	TRBJ2-2	CASTNRTGELFF	TGTGCCAGCACCAATCGGACCGGGGAGCTGTTTTTT
15	.	TRBV10-3	.	TRBJ2-3	CAISPDLEGADTQYF	TGTGCCATCAGCCCGGACCTAGAGGGCGCAGATACGCAGTATTTT
13	TRBD1	TRBV7-9	.	TRBJ1-2	CASTTGDRYGYTF	TGTGCCAGCACAACAGGGGACCGTTATGGCTACACCTTC
12	.	TRBV10-3	.	TRBJ2-3	CAIRDTSDTQYF	TGTGCCATCAGGGACACCTCAGATACGCAGTATTTT
17	TRBD1	TRBV24-1	few	TRBJ2-1	CATSDFDRGLIGGEQFF	TGTGCCACCAGTGATTTCGACAGGGGGCTAATTGGTGGTGAGCAGTTCTTC
16	TRBD2	TRBV7-6	many	TRBJ2-1	CASSLGPSGSYNEQFF	TGTGCCAGCAGCTTAGGGCCTAGCGGGAGTTACAATGAGCAGTTCTTC
13	TRBD1	TRBV28	.	TRBJ1-2	CASSPQGAEGYTF	TGTGCCAGCAGTCCACAGGGGGCAGAGGGCTACACCTTC
13	.	TRBV5-5	once	TRBJ2-5	CASSFLQQETQYF	TGTGCCAGCAGCTTCCTGCAGCAAGAGACCCAGTACTTC
14	.	TRBV13	.	TRBJ1-5	CASSLGGLGQPQHF	TGTGCCAGCAGCTTAGGGGGACTTGGACAGCCCCAGCATTTT